This T cell receptor beta chain was identified in a study of T cell repertoires in cytomegalovirus infection. As for the study in general: The study used recently identified HLA-C-restricted and well-studied HLA-B-restricted CMV epitopes. An indication of both CMV infection and matching HLA type came from public TCR beta signatures.

The CDR3 covers 14 residues. V lost 5 bases, J lost 1 base, and 3 bases stayed unmatched. Germline assignment: CDR1 SGHTA and CDR2 FQGNSA. Study conclusions and caveats: HLA-C-restricted CMV clonotypes gave the most frequent clonotype in two of eight donors. Carriers of CMV plus the relevant HLA were identified by cumulative public TCR beta family frequency.

At least ten counts were recorded for this clonotype. Its antigen is still unknown. TCRdb processed the reads anew with MiXCR; each CDR3 protein has one entry. The data contain hundreds of thousands of distinct CDR3 sequences, roughly 36% of them singletons. The sequencing used cultured PBMCs, collected from culture after CMV antigen stimulation. The chain joins TRBV7-2 to TRBJ2-5, with 8 bases aligning to TRBD1. The TCR was taken from a human donor in good health (CMV status not recorded). Some clones in this sample may be carry-over from other donors' samples. CDR3 nucleotides: TGTGCCAGCAGCCCACAGGGGGGCCAAGAGACCCAGTACTTC. It codes for CASSPQGGQETQYF. The complete variable domain, with remaining parts taken from reference TRBV7-2 and TRBJ2-5, reads GAGVSQSPSNKVTEKGKDVELRCDPISGHTALYWYRQSLGQGLEFLIYFQGNSAPDKSGLPSDRFSAERTGGSVSTLTIQRTQQEDSAVYLCASSPQGGQETQYFGPGTRLLVL.